The 20 T cell receptor beta chains presented below share a single source sample, sequenced in a study of patients and donors after allogeneic stem cell transplantation. MiXCR, applied by TCRdb to the RT-PCR reads, yields one record per CDR3 protein. There are about a million distinct CDR3 sequences in the sample; roughly 17% occur only once, and under 6.5% lies in the top ten. Sequenced: blood, either unsorted or a sorted T cell fraction (not recorded which). All receptors derive from a human donor who was either an allogeneic HSCT recipient or a stem cell or donor lymphocyte infusion donor (not recorded which). It is not recorded whose cells these are; they may come from a transplant donor.

This chain joins TRBV9 and TRBJ1-2; no definite D call. The V and J ends lost 3 bases and 7 bases respectively, with 4 bases between them. The CDR3 runs to 10 residues. From germline, CDR1 is SGDLS and CDR2 YYNGEE. The DNA of the CDR3 is TGTGCCAGCAGCGGGGCTGGCTACACCTTC. Translating gives CASSGAGYTF.

This clonotype has more than one count but fewer than ten. V gene TRBV25-1 combines with J gene TRBJ1-1; D uncertain. CDR3 length: 13 amino acids. Trimming cost V 3 bases and J 1 base, with 6 bases left between them. Germline V gene data show CDR1 as MGHDK and CDR2 as SYGVNS. CDR3 residues: CASSDDKNTEAFF. The CDR3 region has the DNA TGTGCCAGCAGTGATGATAAGAACACTGAAGCTTTCTTT.

The chain couples TRBV6-5 to TRBJ2-1; 8 nucleotides match TRBD2. CDR3 size: 18 residues. The germline V gene has CDR1 MNHEY and CDR2 SVGAGI. The trim removed 3 bases at V and 9 bases at J, leaving 19 bases unmatched. The CDR3 is CASSYGESFQRGTGEQFF. The CDR3 nucleotides read TGTGCCAGCAGTTATGGTGAAAGTTTCCAGCGGGGGACTGGTGAGCAGTTCTTC.

Worth noting for this clonotype: Germline and junction disagree at one end, which may indicate a read error. The genes are TRBV7-2 and TRBJ1-2; D is perhaps TRBD1 (5 bases). The germline V gene encodes CDR1 SGHTA and CDR2 FQGNSA. The CDR3 totals 13 residues. DNA for the CDR3: TGTGCCAGCAGCTCGCCGGGGCCGTATGACTACACCTTC. Protein sequence: CASSSPGPYDYTF.

This clonotype appeared a few times. The chain joins TRBV12-3 or TRBV12-4 to TRBJ2-6, with TRBD1 identical over 9 bases. V lost 7 bases, J lost 3 bases, and 13 bases stayed unmatched. The CDR3 totals 18 residues. The CDR3, as DNA: TGTGCCAGCATTATGGTGGACAGGGGTGTAGGTGGGGCCAACGTCCTGACTTTC. Its protein is CASIMVDRGVGGANVLTF.

In this sample, this clonotype turned up a few times. The chain links TRBV20-1 to TRBJ2-1, with TRBD2 as a possible D gene (5 bases). The germline V gene has CDR1 DFQATT and CDR2 SNEGSKA (reference sequence). The CDR3 loop spans 14 amino acids. V lost 5 bases, J lost 4 bases, and 15 bases lay in between. CDR3 DNA: TGCAGTGCTCGGATCGCGGGTATATACAATGAGCAGTTCTTC. Translation: CSARIAGIYNEQFF.

The chain couples TRBV4-2 to TRBJ1-2; D is unclear. CDR1 LGHNA and CDR2 YNFKEQ come from the germline V gene. This CDR3 is 12 amino acids long. V lost 0 bases and J lost 13, with 12 bases in between. The CDR3 DNA follows: TGTGCCAGCAGCCAAGATCCAGCCCTCTGCACCTTC. Protein: CASSQDPALCTF.

There are a few counts of this clonotype. The gene calls are TRBV5-1 and TRBJ1-1; D not certain. There are 15 residues in the CDR3. Trimming took 4 bases from V and 0 from J, leaving 13 bases between them. Germline-derived CDR1 and CDR2 are SGHRS and YFSETQ. The chain's CDR3 is CASSGPGILNTEAFF. The CDR3 DNA reads as TGCGCCAGCAGCGGGCCGGGGATACTGAACACTGAAGCTTTCTTT.

This chain uses TRBV3-1 with TRBJ1-1; D is uncertain. The CDR3 is 15 amino acids. Germline CDR1 and CDR2: LGHDT and YNNKEL (reference sequence). The ends were cut back, 5 bases at V and 1 base at J, with 14 bases in the middle. The CDR3 DNA reads as TGTGCCAGCAGCGGAACTCGGGGTAAGAACACTGAAGCTTTCTTT. This encodes CASSGTRGKNTEAFF.

The chain employs TRBV29-1 and TRBJ2-2, with TRBD2 identical over 8 bases. Germline assignment: CDR1 SQVTM and CDR2 ANQGSEA. The CDR3 contains 13 residues. Germline trimming cut 7 bases from V and 4 bases from J; bases unmatched to any gene: 5. The CDR3 region is CSGGTSRTGELFF. The CDR3 bases are TGCAGCGGCGGGACTAGTCGCACCGGGGAGCTGTTTTTT.

The chain has TRBV20-1 and TRBJ2-7; 10 bases agree with TRBD1. CDR3 size: 14 residues. The ends lost 6 bases at V and 9 bases at J; junction bases unmatched: 14. Germline V CDR1 and CDR2: DFQATT, SNEGSKA (reference sequence). The CDR3 is CSARSGTGAPTQYF. The CDR3 region has the DNA TGCAGTGCGCGTTCCGGGACAGGGGCTCCGACGCAGTACTTC.

This clonotype was counted only a few times. This chain uses TRBV6-1 with TRBJ2-7; TRBD1 is a possible D gene (6 bases). Germline V lookup: CDR1 MNHNS, CDR2 SASEGT. V was shortened by 5 bases and J by 2 bases, with 13 bases between the two germline ends. The CDR3 consists of 14 residues. The CDR3 DNA follows: TGTGCCAGCAGTACCCGGGACATCCCCTACGAGCAGTACTTC. This codes for CASSTRDIPYEQYF.

This clonotype was seen more than once but under ten times. The CDR3 region is CASSLVRQDYGYTF. In DNA form, the CDR3 reads TGTGCCAGCAGCTTGGTGCGACAGGATTATGGCTACACCTTC. J is TRBJ1-2 and V is TRBV5-4, with D perhaps matching TRBD1 (6 bases). V was cut by 0 bases and J by 5 bases, with 11 bases left in between. The CDR3 is 14 residues long. The V gene's germline CDR1 is SGHNT and CDR2 YYREEE (reference sequence).

The chain employs TRBV4-1 and TRBJ1-3; 7 bases agree with TRBD1. CDR1 is MGHRA and CDR2 is YSYEKL in the germline V gene. CDR3 length: 18 residues. Trimming took 0 bases from V and 0 from J; bases not matched to a gene: 8. The CDR3: CASSQDRYRGLSGNTIYF. CDR3 nucleotides: TGCGCCAGCAGCCAAGATCGGTACAGGGGCCTCTCTGGAAACACCATATATTTT.

The rearrangement links TRBV6-4 to TRBJ1-2, with unresolved D. The germline V gene encodes CDR1 MRHNA and CDR2 SNTAGT. Trimming left V 3 bases short and J 3 bases short, with 14 bases between. This CDR3 is 15 amino acids long. The CDR3 spells CASSELPGGHYGYTF. The CDR3 nucleotides read TGTGCCAGCAGTGAACTCCCTGGCGGGCACTATGGCTACACCTTC.

This clonotype was detected many times. The chain uses TRBV7-9 and TRBJ2-3, with 10 bases identical to TRBD1. The trim removed 6 bases at V and 5 bases at J, leaving 8 bases unmatched. The CDR3 contains 15 residues. Per germline, CDR1 SEHNR and CDR2 FQNEAQ (reference sequence). CDR3 sequence: CASSFDRGRVDTQYF. The CDR3 DNA reads as TGTGCCAGCAGTTTCGACAGGGGGCGCGTAGATACGCAGTATTTT.

The rearrangement uses TRBV5-1 and TRBJ1-6; D gene ambiguous. Trimming shortened V by 3 bases and J by 2 bases, and 12 bases separated the two germline ends. The germline CDR1 and CDR2 sequences are SGHRS and YFSETQ. This CDR3 is 16 amino acids long. CDR3 sequence reads: CASSSLPRPYNSPLHF. CDR3 sequence (DNA): TGCGCCAGCAGCTCGTTACCTCGCCCCTATAATTCACCCCTCCACTTT.

The chain links TRBV28 to TRBJ2-7; 8 nucleotides agree with TRBD2. Trimming at V came to 3 bases and at J to 0 bases, leaving 7 bases not matched to a gene. This CDR3 has 16 residues. CDR1 and CDR2 from the germline V gene are MDHEN and SYDVKM. Written as DNA, the CDR3 is TGTGCCAGCAGTTTCGCGGGACTAGGGCTCTCCTACGAGCAGTACTTC. Amino acid sequence: CASSFAGLGLSYEQYF. The whole variable domain, remainder taken from reference TRBV28 and TRBJ2-7, is DVKVTQSSRYLVKRTGEKVFLECVQDMDHENMFWYRQDPGLGLRLIYFSYDVKMKEKGDIPEGYSVSREKKERFSLILESASTNQTSMYLCASSFAGLGLSYEQYFGPGTRLTVT.

This clonotype was picked up one time. The chain is built from TRBV21-1 and TRBJ2-1. TRBV21-1 is a listed pseudogene. CDR3 length equals 14 residues. This chain's CDR3 is CASSKEGRNNEQFF. Written as DNA, the CDR3 is TGTGCCAGCAGCAAAGAGGGAAGAAACAATGAGCAGTTCTTC.

The chain couples TRBV12-3 or TRBV12-4 to TRBJ2-3; 8 positions match TRBD1. V dropped 6 bases and J dropped 2; count of bases not matched to a gene: 10. The CDR3 totals 16 residues. For the CDR3, the DNA is TGTGCCAGCAGCCCCGGACAGGGTCTAATCACAGATACGCAGTATTTT. This translates into CASSPGQGLITDTQYF.